Below, 13 T cell receptor beta chains from the same sample are listed, as sequenced in a study of blood T cell repertoires in COVID-19. Produced via immunoSEQ multiplex PCR; TCRdb's table is partial and in-frame only. The sample consists of about 200,000 clones, around 84% of them appearing once. What was sequenced was PBMCs or T cells enriched from blood (not recorded which). All receptors come from a man aged 35-49 years who had recovered from COVID-19.

The chain links TRBV5-1 to TRBJ1-2; TRBD1 matches 10 bases. J was trimmed by 3 bases and V by 4 bases; bases with no gene match: 6. Germline V gives CDR1 SGHRS, CDR2 YFSETQ. This CDR3 has 15 amino acids. The CDR3 region has the DNA TGCGCCAGCAGCCCCGGGACAGGGGTAGACTATGGCTACACCTTC. Residues: CASSPGTGVDYGYTF.

The V call is TRBV6-4, the J call TRBJ2-1, with 7 bases matching TRBD2. This CDR3 has 15 amino acids. Trimming cost V 3 bases and J 7 bases; bases outside gene matches: 9. Per germline, CDR1 MRHNA and CDR2 SNTAGT. The CDR3: CASSESAGESNEQFF. In nucleotides, the CDR3 is TGTGCCAGCAGTGAATCGGCGGGAGAGTCGAATGAGCAGTTCTTC.

This chain links TRBV4-1 with TRBJ2-1; the D gene is possibly TRBD1 (5 bases). The CDR3 length is 13 residues. Germline V gives CDR1 MGHRA, CDR2 YSYEKL. The V end lost 4 bases, the J end lost 8 bases, and 12 bases lay between the germline ends. The CDR3 DNA follows: TGCGCCAGCAGCCTCCAAGGGGAAGATGAGCAGTTCTTC. Residues: CASSLQGEDEQFF.

This clone was seen a few times. The chain couples TRBV18 to TRBJ1-5; TRBD1 matches 8 bases. This CDR3 has 13 amino acids. Germline V lookup: CDR1 KGHSH, CDR2 LQKENI. V gave up 6 bases and J gave up 5 bases; unmatched junction bases: 3. The CDR3 sequence is CASSRGQDQPQHF. The CDR3 nucleotides read TGTGCCAGCTCGCGGGGACAGGATCAGCCCCAGCATTTT.

In its sample, this clone was seen a few times. At one end, the junction sequence differs from germline, possibly due to a read error. The rearrangement joins TRBV5-6 to TRBJ2-7; 15 nucleotides line up with TRBD2. Germline V lookup: CDR1 SGHDT, CDR2 YYEEEE. The CDR3 totals 17 residues. CDR3 region: CTSSFGLAGGKTYEQYF. Here the CDR3 DNA reads TGTACCAGCAGCTTCGGACTAGCGGGAGGGAAAACTTACGAGCAGTACTTC.

J is TRBJ2-1 and V is TRBV9; 8 nucleotides match TRBD2. J gave up 0 bases and V 2 bases, and 1 base lay outside the gene matches. Looked up from germline, CDR1 is SGDLS and CDR2 is YYNGEE. This CDR3 comprises 15 residues. CDR3 region: CASSVSGTSYNEQFF. DNA of the CDR3: TGTGCCAGCAGCGTTAGCGGGACCTCCTACAATGAGCAGTTCTTC.

The rearrangement uses TRBV10-3 and TRBJ2-1, with 8 bases fitting TRBD2. The CDR3 contains 15 residues. J was trimmed by 10 bases and V by 3 bases; bases with no gene match: 11. Germline CDR1 reads ENHRY; CDR2 reads SYGVKD. CDR3 nucleotides: TGTGCCATCAGTGATCGAGCGGGAGTGGCGCAGGAGCAGTTCTTC. The encoded protein is CAISDRAGVAQEQFF.

The rearrangement links TRBV5-1 to TRBJ2-1; 7 nucleotides match TRBD2. This CDR3 contains 16 residues. After removal of 0 bases from V and 4 bases from J, the junction contained 7 bases not matched to a gene. From germline, CDR1 is SGHRS and CDR2 YFSETQ. The CDR3 nucleotides read TGCGCCAGCAGCTTGGTGGCGGGGGTAGCGTACAATGAGCAGTTCTTC. This codes for CASSLVAGVAYNEQFF.

CDR3 DNA: TGTGCCAGCAGCATCGGACAGGGGAGCATCTCTGGAAACACCATATATTTT. Encoded protein: CASSIGQGSISGNTIYF. The gene calls are TRBV5-4 and TRBJ1-3, with 9 positions matching TRBD1. Germline V gives CDR1 SGHNT, CDR2 YYREEE (reference sequence). The CDR3 totals 17 residues. With 4 bases clipped from V and 0 bases from J, the junction kept 8 bases outside the gene matches.

This clone was observed a single time. This rearrangement joins TRBV19 to TRBJ2-7, with D perhaps TRBD1 (6 bases). CDR1 and CDR2 (germline): LNHDA, SQIVND (reference sequence). The CDR3 is 14 residues long. Trimming stripped 5 bases from V and 0 bases from J, with 11 bases between. CDR3 in DNA: TGTGCCAGTAGTTCAACAGGGAGCTCCTACGAGCAGTACTTC. This encodes CASSSTGSSYEQYF.

The rearrangement links TRBV27 to TRBJ2-1; possible D gene TRBD1, 6 bases. CDR1 and CDR2 from the germline V gene are MNHEY and SMNVEV (reference sequence). The CDR3 is 14 residues long. Trimming removed 8 bases from V and 4 bases from J, with 15 bases in between. This CDR3 reads CASAPGTIYNEQFF. The CDR3 DNA reads as TGTGCCAGCGCCCCGGGGACAATTTACAATGAGCAGTTCTTC.

This clone was seen only once. The chain carries TRBV15 and TRBJ1-2, with TRBD1 identical over 7 bases. V lost 0 bases, J lost 4 bases, and 2 bases stayed unmatched. The CDR3 extends over 14 amino acids. The germline CDR1 and CDR2 sequences are LNHNV and YYDKDF (reference sequence). The CDR3 nucleotides are TGTGCCACCAGCAGAGAAGGGGGCGGCTATGGCTACACCTTC. Amino acids: CATSREGGGYGYTF.

The chain uses TRBV7-8 and TRBJ1-1; D might be TRBD1 (5 bases). The germline V gene has CDR1 SGHVS and CDR2 FQNEAQ. The CDR3 length is 14 residues. Trimming left V 5 bases short and J 6 bases short, with 16 bases between. The CDR3 sequence is CASSRWGGTPEAFF. CDR3 DNA: TGTGCCAGCAGCCGCTGGGGGGGGACCCCTGAAGCTTTCTTT.